These 31 T cell receptor beta chains were all obtained from the same sample, sequenced in a study of OX40 agonist ivuxolimab in advanced cancers. Using immunoSEQ multiplex PCR, the repertoire was profiled, and TCRdb retains in-frame clones only, with some absent. The sample yields approximately 61,000 clones, 87% seen once. The starting material was CD4+ or CD8+ T cells sorted from blood, obtained in a trial of the OX40 agonist ivuxolimab. These receptors originate from an adult with an advanced solid tumor such as melanoma, head and neck, liver or kidney cancer.

This rearrangement joins TRBV27 to TRBJ2-5, with 7 bases lining up with TRBD1. Germline lookup yields CDR1 MNHEY and CDR2 SMNVEV (reference sequence). The junction had 13 bases not matched to a gene; V was cut back by 6 bases and J by 3 bases. This CDR3 comprises 16 residues. The CDR3 sequence: CASRNAGGEKEETQYF. The CDR3 region has the DNA TGTGCCAGCAGGAACGCAGGGGGAGAAAAGGAAGAGACCCAGTACTTC.

The chain is built from TRBV7-2 and TRBJ1-1; no clear D. This CDR3 spans 11 amino acids. Germline V gene sequence: CDR1 SGHTA, CDR2 FQGNSA. Trimming shortened V by 3 bases and J by 5 bases, and 4 bases separated the two germline ends. The CDR3 DNA follows: TGTGCCAGCAGCTTGAGTACTGAAGCTTTCTTT. It is translated as CASSLSTEAFF.

The CDR3 DNA follows: TGTGCCAGTGGCCGACAGGGTAGGGCCGACACTGAAGCTTTCTTT. This gives the protein CASGRQGRADTEAFF. The chain is built from TRBV19 and TRBJ1-1, with 7 nucleotides matching TRBD1. Looked up from germline, CDR1 is LNHDA and CDR2 is SQIVND (reference sequence). The CDR3 extends over 15 amino acids. The ends lost 8 bases at V and 3 bases at J; junction bases unmatched: 12.

J is TRBJ1-6 and V is TRBV2; the match to TRBD1 covers 8 bases. The CDR3 length is 19 residues. The germline V gene encodes CDR1 SNHLY and CDR2 FYNNEI. With V trimmed by 0 bases and J by 5 bases, 12 bases remained unmatched. CDR3 DNA sequence: TGTGCCAGCAGTGAAGCGACTGCAGGGGGCGGCTATAATAATTCACCCCTCCACTTT. Protein: CASSEATAGGGYNNSPLHF.

This rearrangement joins TRBV11-2 to TRBJ2-7, with D possibly being TRBD1 (7 bases). Germline assignment: CDR1 SGHAT and CDR2 FQNNGV. The V gene lost 2 bases and the J gene lost 0 bases, with 14 bases spanning the gap. This CDR3 contains 16 residues. The CDR3 sequence: CASSLYSQGGSYEQYF. The CDR3, as DNA: TGTGCCAGCAGCTTATATTCGCAGGGGGGCTCCTACGAGCAGTACTTC.

The DNA of the CDR3 is TGTGCCAGCAGGGCCTATGTGACCGCCACCTACGAGCAGTACTTC. This sequence encodes CASRAYVTATYEQYF. This chain joins TRBV6-5 and TRBJ2-7, with unresolved D. This CDR3 comprises 15 residues. Trimming pared 6 bases from V and 2 bases from J, leaving 17 bases between. Germline values: CDR1 MNHEY, CDR2 SVGAGI.

The chain employs TRBV30 and TRBJ2-2, with D unclear. Germline V gene sequence: CDR1 GTSNPN, CDR2 SVGIG (reference sequence). CDR3 length: 15 amino acids. V lost 3 bases and J 6 bases, leaving 17 bases between the germline ends. Here the CDR3 reads CAWRAQTVGAGELFF. For the CDR3, the DNA is TGTGCCTGGAGGGCCCAAACCGTTGGGGCCGGGGAGCTGTTTTTT.

In this sample, this clone is medium-sized (0.01 to 0.1%). The rearrangement links TRBV2 to TRBJ1-2; a weak D match, TRBD1 (5 bases). V lost 4 bases and J 5 bases, leaving 14 bases between the germline ends. The CDR3 loop spans 14 amino acids. Per germline, CDR1 SNHLY and CDR2 FYNNEI. The CDR3 nucleotides are TGTGCCAGCAGTGCAGGGCAGGTGGAATATGGCTACACCTTC. Encoded protein: CASSAGQVEYGYTF.

This rearrangement joins TRBV7-2 to TRBJ2-5, with 7 bases lining up with TRBD2. The J call is uncertain, as TRBJ2-7 better fits the DNA end. CDR1 and CDR2 (germline): SGHTA, FQGNSA. This CDR3 contains 16 residues. CDR3 nucleotide sequence: TGTGCCAGCAGCTTAGTAGCAGCGGGGCTTTCCTACGAGCAGTACTTC. This gives the protein CASSLVAAGLSYEQYF.

The V and J genes are TRBV30 and TRBJ2-7; weak D call: TRBD1 (5 bases). CDR1 is GTSNPN, CDR2 SVGIG, per germline (reference sequence). The CDR3 runs 12 residues. The CDR3 sequence is CASGSGFYEQYF. CDR3 in DNA: TGTGCTTCAGGTTCAGGGTTCTACGAGCAGTACTTC. Complete variable domain (other parts from reference TRBV30 and TRBJ2-7): SQTIHQWPATLVQPVGSPLSLECTVEGTSNPNLYWYRQAAGRGLQLLFYSVGIGQISSEVPQNLSASRPQDRQFILSSKKLLLSDSGFYLCASGSGFYEQYFGPGTRLTVT.

V gene TRBV30 combines with J gene TRBJ2-1; weak D call: TRBD1 (5 bases). The CDR3 covers 15 residues. The V and J ends lost 4 bases and 4 bases respectively, with 17 bases between them. The germline V gene encodes CDR1 GTSNPN and CDR2 SVGIG (reference sequence). The CDR3 is CAWTPKRGMYNEQFF. The DNA for the CDR3 is TGTGCCTGGACCCCAAAAAGGGGAATGTACAATGAGCAGTTCTTC.

With regard to this clone: Its ends do not fully match the called genes, so a read error is possible. V is TRBV7-8 and J is TRBJ2-4; perhaps D is TRBD1 or TRBD2 (5 bases each). This CDR3 has 15 amino acids. Germline V gene lookup returns CDR1 SGHVS and CDR2 FQNEAQ. In DNA form, the CDR3 reads TGTGCCAGCAGCCAAAACTCGGGGCTCAAAGACATTCAGTACTTC. As protein: CASSQNSGLKDIQYF.

V gene TRBV15 combines with J gene TRBJ2-7; TRBD2 matches 12 bases. V trimming: 6 bases; J trimming: 4 bases; junction bases outside the gene matches: 4. The CDR3 runs 14 residues. From germline, CDR1 is LNHNV and CDR2 YYDKDF (reference sequence). The CDR3 sequence is CATSGLAGTYEQYF. The CDR3 region has the DNA TGTGCCACCAGTGGACTAGCGGGGACGTACGAGCAGTACTTC. Looking up the rest from reference TRBV15 and TRBJ2-7 gives the full variable domain: DAMVIQNPRYQVTQFGKPVTLSCSQTLNHNVMYWYQQKSSQAPKLLFHYYDKDFNNEADTPDNFQSRRPNTSFCFLDIRSPGLGDTAMYLCATSGLAGTYEQYFGPGTRLTVT.

The chain carries TRBV5-4 and TRBJ2-1; possibly TRBD2 for D (6 bases). CDR1 SGHNT and CDR2 YYREEE come from the germline V gene (reference sequence). The CDR3 runs to 12 residues. Trimming took off 1 base at V and 9 bases at J, with 8 bases between the two ends. The CDR3 region is CASSLFGGEQFF. The CDR3 DNA reads TGTGCCAGCAGCTTGTTCGGGGGTGAGCAGTTCTTC.

The CDR3 here is CASSYTGGGVGYTF. The CDR3 DNA reads TGTGCCAGCAGTTACACAGGGGGCGGAGTTGGCTACACCTTC. The chain employs TRBV6-6 and TRBJ1-2; 9 positions match TRBD1. The germline gives CDR1 MNHNY, CDR2 SVGAGI (reference sequence). The ends lost 2 bases at V and 7 bases at J; junction bases unmatched: 5. The CDR3 covers 14 residues.

The chain combines TRBV19 with TRBJ2-1; D gene ambiguous. Germline loops: CDR1 LNHDA, CDR2 SQIVND (reference sequence). Trimming left V 6 bases short and J 7 bases short, with 19 bases between. The CDR3 has 15 amino acids. CDR3: CASRRARGDFNEQFF. Written as DNA, the CDR3 is TGTGCCAGTAGAAGGGCGCGTGGCGATTTTAATGAGCAGTTCTTC.

The chain joins TRBV7-9 to TRBJ2-3, with TRBD2 identical over 10 bases. Germline V gene data show CDR1 as SEHNR and CDR2 as FQNEAQ (reference sequence). The CDR3 has 17 residues. V shed 3 bases, J shed 3 bases, and the junction held 9 bases outside the gene matches. CDR3 in DNA: TGTGCCAGCAGCTTTTATGGGAGCGGGGGGGCAACAGATACGCAGTATTTT. It encodes CASSFYGSGGATDTQYF.

The V gene is TRBV5-5, the J gene TRBJ1-1; D is unclear. The germline V gene encodes CDR1 SGHKS and CDR2 YYEKEE (reference sequence). The CDR3 covers 14 residues. V shed 4 bases and J shed 4 bases, with 14 bases lying between them. The CDR3 region is CASSLRAAGTEAFF. DNA for the CDR3: TGTGCCAGCAGCCTCCGGGCCGCGGGCACTGAAGCTTTCTTT. Filled out from reference TRBV5-5 and TRBJ1-1, the complete variable domain reads DAGVTQSPTHLIKTRGQQVTLRCSPISGHKSVSWYQQVLGQGPQFIFQYYEKEERGRGNFPDRFSARQFPNYSSELNVNALLLGDSALYLCASSLRAAGTEAFFGQGTRLTVV.

V and J are TRBV7-2 and TRBJ2-3; no clear D. Germline V gene data show CDR1 as SGHTA and CDR2 as FQGNSA. The CDR3 contains 14 residues. The germline V and J ends were trimmed by 1 base and 6 bases, with 11 bases remaining between them. The CDR3 nucleotides are TGTGCCAGCAGCTTAGGGACCTCAACCGATACGCAGTATTTT. It codes for CASSLGTSTDTQYF.

The chain is built from TRBV11-3 and TRBJ2-7; maybe TRBD2 (5 bases). Germline lookup yields CDR1 SGHNT and CDR2 YENEEA. The CDR3 length is 13 residues. With 1 base removed from V and 8 bases from J, the gap between germline ends came to 12 bases. CDR3 sequence: CASSLGSVGKQYF. Written as DNA, the CDR3 is TGTGCCAGCAGCTTAGGTTCGGTCGGGAAGCAGTACTTC.

The J gene is TRBJ1-2, the V gene TRBV23-1; D possibly corresponds to TRBD1 (5 bases). TRBV23-1 carries the ORF label, with uncertain function. Between the trimmed V and J ends, which lost 0 bases and 2 bases, there was a span of 13 bases. There are 16 residues in the CDR3. The CDR3 region has the DNA TGCGCCAGCAGTCAATCGGAAGGGACGGGAAACTATGGCTACACCTTC. It is translated as CASSQSEGTGNYGYTF.

This clone occurred once. The chain links TRBV6-6 to TRBJ1-1; TRBD1 aligns across 7 bases. V gave up 6 bases and J gave up 4 bases; unmatched junction bases: 5. Germline CDR1 is MNHNY and CDR2 is SVGAGI (reference sequence). The CDR3 has 13 amino acids. The CDR3 DNA is TGTGCCAGCAGGAGACAGGGAATCACTGAAGCTTTCTTT. Its translation: CASRRQGITEAFF.

The rearrangement links TRBV6-5 to TRBJ2-7, with 8 bases identical to TRBD2. J gave up 0 bases and V 6 bases, and 7 bases lay outside the gene matches. CDR3 length: 15 amino acids. Germline CDR1 and CDR2: MNHEY and SVGAGI. As DNA, the CDR3 is TGTGCCAGCAGGGGGTTAGCGGGATTCTCCTACGAGCAGTACTTC. This codes for CASRGLAGFSYEQYF.

This rearrangement joins TRBV6-5 to TRBJ1-2; the D gene is possibly TRBD1 (5 bases). This CDR3 has 14 residues. Germline lookup yields CDR1 MNHEY and CDR2 SVGAGI. V was clipped by 0 bases and J by 5 bases, with 10 bases between them. The DNA for the CDR3 is TGTGCCAGCAGTTACTCGAGGGGCGGGTATGGCTACACCTTC. This encodes CASSYSRGGYGYTF.

The V call is TRBV11-2, the J call TRBJ2-3; no reliable D call. Germline CDR1 and CDR2: SGHAT and FQNNGV. The CDR3 consists of 10 residues. Trimming took 6 bases from V and 3 from J, leaving 1 base between them. The CDR3 region has the DNA TGTGCCAGCAGAACAGATACGCAGTATTTT. Amino acids: CASRTDTQYF.

This chain links TRBV6-5 with TRBJ1-4; D is undetermined. Germline V gives CDR1 MNHEY, CDR2 SVGAGI. The CDR3 runs to 16 residues. V lost 3 bases and J 7 bases, leaving 18 bases between the germline ends. CDR3 coding DNA: TGTGCCAGCAGTTATAGCAGCGCAATCCGAGGTGAAAAACTGTTTTTT. Translation gives CASSYSSAIRGEKLFF.

This chain uses TRBV9 with TRBJ2-2; D tentatively fits TRBD1 or TRBD2 (5 bases each). V was pared by 4 bases and J by 5 bases, with 15 bases between. The germline V gene encodes CDR1 SGDLS and CDR2 YYNGEE. The CDR3 runs 15 residues. CDR3 DNA sequence: TGTGCCAGCAGCAACCGGGGCCTGAGGACCGGGGAGCTGTTTTTT. As protein: CASSNRGLRTGELFF.

The chain couples TRBV28 to TRBJ1-5; D may be TRBD1 (6 bases). The CDR3 runs to 15 residues. CDR1 is MDHEN, CDR2 SYDVKM, per germline. V dropped 4 bases and J dropped 4 bases, with 14 bases sitting between them. As DNA, the CDR3 is TGTGCCAGCAGTTCCACAGGGTACGGTAATCAGCCCCAGCATTTT. Translated: CASSSTGYGNQPQHF. Complete variable domain (other parts from reference TRBV28 and TRBJ1-5): DVKVTQSSRYLVKRTGEKVFLECVQDMDHENMFWYRQDPGLGLRLIYFSYDVKMKEKGDIPEGYSVSREKKERFSLILESASTNQTSMYLCASSSTGYGNQPQHFGDGTRLSIL.

CDR3 sequence reads: CASSPGQGAPAEAFF. CDR3 DNA sequence: TGTGCCAGCTCACCAGGACAGGGGGCGCCGGCTGAAGCTTTCTTT. This chain joins TRBV18 and TRBJ1-1, with 11 bases aligning to TRBD1. CDR3 length: 15 amino acids. V trimming: 2 bases; J trimming: 6 bases; junction bases outside the gene matches: 5. Germline V CDR1 and CDR2: KGHSH, LQKENI.

The chain combines TRBV28 with TRBJ2-7; TRBD1 is a possible D gene (6 bases). CDR3 length: 14 residues. Looked up from germline, CDR1 is MDHEN and CDR2 is SYDVKM. Trimming took 3 bases from V and 4 from J, leaving 13 bases between them. The CDR3 protein is CASSFRQQGYEQYF. CDR3 coding DNA: TGTGCCAGCAGTTTTAGGCAGCAGGGGTACGAGCAGTACTTC.

The chain has TRBV11-2 and TRBJ2-7; D is possibly TRBD1 (6 bases). The CDR3 is 15 residues long. Trimming took 0 bases from V and 3 from J, leaving 12 bases between them. The germline V gene has CDR1 SGHAT and CDR2 FQNNGV. The CDR3 DNA sequence: TGTGCCAGCAGCTTAGATGCAGGGGAGTACTACGAGCAGTACTTC. Translation gives CASSLDAGEYYEQYF.